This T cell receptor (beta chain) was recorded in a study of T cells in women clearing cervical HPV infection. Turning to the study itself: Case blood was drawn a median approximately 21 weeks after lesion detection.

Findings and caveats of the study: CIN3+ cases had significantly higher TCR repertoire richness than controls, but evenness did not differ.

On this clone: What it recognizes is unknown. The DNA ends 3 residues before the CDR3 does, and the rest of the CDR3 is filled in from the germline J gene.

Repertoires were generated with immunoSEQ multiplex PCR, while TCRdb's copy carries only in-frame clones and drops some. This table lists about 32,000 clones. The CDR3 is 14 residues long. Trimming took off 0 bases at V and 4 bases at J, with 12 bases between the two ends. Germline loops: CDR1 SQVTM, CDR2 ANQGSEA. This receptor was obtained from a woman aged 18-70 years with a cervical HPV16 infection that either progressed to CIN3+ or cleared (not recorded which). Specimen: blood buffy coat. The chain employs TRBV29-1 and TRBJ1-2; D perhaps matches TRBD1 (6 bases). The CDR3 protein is CSVEEGAGGYGYTF. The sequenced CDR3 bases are TGCAGCGTTGAAGAGGGGGCTGGTGGCTATGGC.